This passage covers 7 T cell receptor beta chains from one sample sequenced in a study of a mutant IDH1 vaccine in newly diagnosed glioma. No cognate antigen is known for these TCRs. Described time point: week 47, end of study. In the vaccine, a single dose held 300 ug of the mutant IDH1 20-mer peptide, along with topical imiquimod. Method: immunoSEQ multiplex PCR; TCRdb's copy keeps in-frame clones and lacks some. The sample holds some 40,000 clones; around 75% are singletons and the top ten take about 8.9%. The material was PBMCs, obtained from a glioma patient whose treatment included an IDH1 peptide vaccine. Source of these receptors: a man between 35 and 55 years old with glioma.

This rearrangement joins TRBV7-2 to TRBJ2-5; 7 bases agree with TRBD2. CDR3 length: 14 residues. The germline V gene has CDR1 SGHTA and CDR2 FQGNSA. V was pared by 4 bases and J by 4 bases, with 6 bases of the junction left unmatched. CDR3 nucleotides: TGTGCCAGCAGCTACCGACTAGCAGGAGAGACCCAGTACTTC. This encodes CASSYRLAGETQYF.

The J gene is TRBJ2-4, the V gene TRBV7-9, with 7 bases identical to TRBD1. This CDR3 region has 19 residues. V was pared by 5 bases and J by 0 bases, with 16 bases of the junction left unmatched. Germline V CDR1 and CDR2: SEHNR, FQNEAQ (reference sequence). This CDR3 reads CASSGHRGQRPLAKNIQYF. CDR3 in DNA: TGTGCCAGCAGCGGCCACAGGGGACAACGGCCTCTAGCCAAAAACATTCAGTACTTC.

J is TRBJ2-7 and V is TRBV4-2; TRBD2 agrees at 8 bases. The ends lost 0 bases at V and 4 bases at J; junction bases unmatched: 8. The CDR3 contains 16 residues. The V gene's germline CDR1 is LGHNA and CDR2 YNFKEQ. CDR3 nucleotides: TGTGCCAGCAGCCAAGATTCGGGACTAGTACCGTACGAGCAGTACTTC. Translating it yields CASSQDSGLVPYEQYF.

The chain employs TRBV4-1 and TRBJ2-3; D not resolved. Trimming cost V 4 bases and J 4 bases, with 15 bases left between them. The CDR3 has 15 residues. The V gene's germline CDR1 is MGHRA and CDR2 YSYEKL. The CDR3 reads CASSPRTDSSDTQYF. DNA of the CDR3: TGCGCCAGCAGCCCTAGGACGGATAGCTCAGATACGCAGTATTTT.

The chain recombines TRBV5-4 with TRBJ1-2; the D gene is possibly TRBD1 (6 bases). Germline lookup yields CDR1 SGHNT and CDR2 YYREEE (reference sequence). V was clipped by 1 base and J by 8 bases, with 15 bases between them. This CDR3 has 14 residues. In DNA form, the CDR3 reads TGTGCCAGCAGCTTGTACAGGGTGGATGACGGCTACACCTTC. Encoded protein: CASSLYRVDDGYTF.

The rearrangement links TRBV14 to TRBJ2-1, with D tentatively TRBD1 (6 bases). Trimming removed 0 bases at V and 7 bases at J, with 10 bases between. The CDR3 runs to 14 residues. CDR1 SGHDN and CDR2 FVKESK come from the germline V gene. Here the CDR3 DNA reads TGTGCCAGCAGCCAAGAGATCACAGGGAATGAGCAGTTCTTC. Its protein product is CASSQEITGNEQFF.

The rearrangement joins TRBV29-1 to TRBJ2-5; 9 nucleotides match TRBD1. Trimming took 5 bases from V and 5 from J; bases not matched to a gene: 9. CDR3 length: 14 residues. CDR1 and CDR2 (germline): SQVTM, ANQGSEA. The CDR3: CSVREQGARETQYF. CDR3 DNA: TGCAGCGTTAGGGAACAGGGGGCACGGGAGACCCAGTACTTC.